This TCR beta chain was retrieved from a study of cytomegalovirus exposure and HLA in healthy donors. Regarding the study as a whole: In presence/absence analyses, roughly uniform sequencing depth across donors was assumed. Per a prior analysis, the majority of TCR beta V segments were productive roughly 87% or roughly 30% of the time.

This clone was detected only a few times. Its cognate antigen is unknown. CDR3 size: 16 residues. Trimming took 0 bases from V and 2 from J, leaving 10 bases between them. Germline V gene data show CDR1 as LGHNA and CDR2 as YNFKEQ. The study ran its PCR with 60 Vbeta and 13 Jbeta primers. Data came from immunoSEQ multiplex PCR; TCRdb stores just in-frame clones and leaves some out. The repertoire holds more than 110,000 clones, with 60% to 80% as singletons. The rearrangement joins TRBV4-2 to TRBJ2-2; tentative D call: TRBD2 (5 bases). This receptor was identified in a male donor in good health and CMV-seronegative. The sequencing sample was made of PBMCs. CDR3 nucleotides: TGTGCCAGCAGCCAAGAAGGTGGGAGTAACACCGGGGAGCTGTTTTTT. This encodes CASSQEGGSNTGELFF.